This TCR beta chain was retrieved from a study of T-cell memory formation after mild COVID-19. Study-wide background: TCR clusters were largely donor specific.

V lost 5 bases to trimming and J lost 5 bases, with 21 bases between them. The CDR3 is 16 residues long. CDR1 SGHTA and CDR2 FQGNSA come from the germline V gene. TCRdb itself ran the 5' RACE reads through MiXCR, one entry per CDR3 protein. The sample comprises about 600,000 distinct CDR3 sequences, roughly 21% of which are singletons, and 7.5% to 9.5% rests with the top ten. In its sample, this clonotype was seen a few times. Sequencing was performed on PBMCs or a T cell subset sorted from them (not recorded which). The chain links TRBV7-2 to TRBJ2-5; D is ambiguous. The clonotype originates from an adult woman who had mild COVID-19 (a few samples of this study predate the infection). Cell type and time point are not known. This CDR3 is CASSLSGGVPQETQYF. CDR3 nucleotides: TGTGCCAGCAGCCTCTCGGGCGGAGTTCCACAGGAGACCCAGTACTTC. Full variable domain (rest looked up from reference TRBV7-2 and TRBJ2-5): GAGVSQSPSNKVTEKGKDVELRCDPISGHTALYWYRQSLGQGLEFLIYFQGNSAPDKSGLPSDRFSAERTGGSVSTLTIQRTQQEDSAVYLCASSLSGGVPQETQYFGPGTRLLVL.